These 3 T cell receptor beta chains were all obtained from the same sample, sequenced in a study of T cell responses to AZD1222 COVID-19 vaccine (dated by TCRdb to the early 2020s). The library was produced with the immunoSEQ multiplex PCR assay. This is the immuneACCESS table as TCRdb keeps it, with only in-frame sequences that have V and J called. A part of the clones is gone; compared with another copy, unresolved V genes explain less than half, and the rest is unexplained. This sample gives under 95,000 clones in total; approximately 90% of them show up just once. Of the sample, 11% falls within the top ten clones. Read against the paper, the sample's time point label means: about 28 days (+/-7) after the second vaccine dose. The material was peripheral blood, obtained 28 days after the second AZD1222 dose. The origin of the receptors is an adult who received the AZD1222 COVID-19 vaccine.

The rearrangement uses TRBV15 and TRBJ2-2; D is possibly TRBD1 or TRBD2 (5 bases each). The V and J ends lost 8 bases and 2 bases respectively, with 9 bases between them. This CDR3 is built from 13 residues. Germline-derived CDR1 and CDR2 are LNHNV and YYDKDF (reference sequence). CDR3 coding DNA: TGTGCCACCGGGGACCCCAACACCGGGGAGCTGTTTTTT. Translating it yields CATGDPNTGELFF.

J is TRBJ2-7 and V is TRBV6-6; maybe TRBD2 (6 bases). V gave up 6 bases and J gave up 4 bases, with 13 bases separating them. CDR1 is MNHNY, CDR2 SVGAGI, per germline (reference sequence). The CDR3 spans 13 residues. The DNA for the CDR3 is TGTGCCAGCAGGGAGGGGTTGCTGTACGAGCAGTACTTC. This sequence encodes CASREGLLYEQYF.

This clone has just a few counts. The J gene is TRBJ2-1, the V gene TRBV3-1 (or the pseudogene TRBV3-2); perhaps TRBD2 as D (5 bases). V gave up 4 bases and J gave up 0 bases, with 13 bases separating them. CDR1 LGHDT and CDR2 YNNKEL come from the germline V gene (reference sequence). The CDR3 runs to 16 residues. The CDR3 protein is CASSLGAESSYNEQFF. The CDR3, as DNA: TGTGCCAGCAGCCTTGGAGCGGAAAGCTCCTACAATGAGCAGTTCTTC.